This TCR beta chain was identified during a study of molecular identifiers for immune sequencing clone quantification. The authors built bulk TCR libraries by previously described methods with listed TCR primers. MiXCR, run by TCRdb on the PCR reads, gives a single entry per CDR3 protein. The sample consists of more than 450,000 distinct CDR3 sequences, roughly 23% of them appearing once. Germline CDR1 and CDR2: MNHEY and SMNVEV (reference sequence). CDR3 size: 15 residues. V lost 6 bases and J lost 3, with 14 bases in between. Sequenced input: naive CD8+ T cells from blood, with Jurkat cell RNA spiked in. The subset denotes: FACS-sorted CD8+CD4-CCR7+CD45RA+ naive T cells. V gene TRBV27 combines with J gene TRBJ1-4; D unclear. The TCR was taken from a human donor in good health. Some libraries in this study had Jurkat cell RNA spiked in. CDR3 loop: CASRGRWASNEKLFF. The CDR3 region has the DNA TGTGCCAGCAGGGGCCGATGGGCGTCTAATGAAAAACTGTTTTTT.